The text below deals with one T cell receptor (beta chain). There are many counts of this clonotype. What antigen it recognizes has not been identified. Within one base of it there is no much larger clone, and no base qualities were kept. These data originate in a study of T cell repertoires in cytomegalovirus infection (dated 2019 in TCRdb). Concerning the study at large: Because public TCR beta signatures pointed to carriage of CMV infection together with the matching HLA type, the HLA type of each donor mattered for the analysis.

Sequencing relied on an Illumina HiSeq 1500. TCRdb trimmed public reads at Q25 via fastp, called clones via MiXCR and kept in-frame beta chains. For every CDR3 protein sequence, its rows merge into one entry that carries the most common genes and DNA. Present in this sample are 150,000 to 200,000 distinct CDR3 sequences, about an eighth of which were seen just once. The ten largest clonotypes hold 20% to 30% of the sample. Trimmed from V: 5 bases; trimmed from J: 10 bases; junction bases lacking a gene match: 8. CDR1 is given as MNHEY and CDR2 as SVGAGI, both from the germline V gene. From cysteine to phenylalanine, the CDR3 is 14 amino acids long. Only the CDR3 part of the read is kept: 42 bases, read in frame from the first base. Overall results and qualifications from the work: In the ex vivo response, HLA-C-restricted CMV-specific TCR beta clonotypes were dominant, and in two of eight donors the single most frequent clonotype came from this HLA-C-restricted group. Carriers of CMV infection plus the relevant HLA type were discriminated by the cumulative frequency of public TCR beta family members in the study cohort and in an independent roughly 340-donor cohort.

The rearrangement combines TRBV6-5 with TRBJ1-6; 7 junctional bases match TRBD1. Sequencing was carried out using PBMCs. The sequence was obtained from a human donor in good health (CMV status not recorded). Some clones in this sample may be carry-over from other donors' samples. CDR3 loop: CASSPHRGQSPLHF. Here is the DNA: TGTGCCAGCAGTCCTCACAGGGGACAATCACCCCTCCACTTT.